The 22 T cell receptor beta chains presented below share a single source sample, sequenced in a study of T cells in Graves' hyperthyroidism and ophthalmopathy. It was RNA transcripts that yielded the amplified TCR beta CDR3 regions. RT-PCR in the first round (using the HTBI primer set) targeted the TCR CDR3. TCRdb reanalysed the multiplex PCR reads using MiXCR and keeps one entry per CDR3 protein. The data show about 380,000 distinct CDR3 sequences, with approximately 13% seen just once and 11% held by the top ten. The source material was blood. The receptors come from a woman aged 60-75 years with Graves' hyperthyroidism.

V gene TRBV7-8 combines with J gene TRBJ1-2, with 7 bases lining up with TRBD1. CDR3 size: 14 residues. Germline V CDR1 and CDR2: SGHVS, FQNEAQ. Trimming removed 3 bases from V and 5 bases from J; junction bases left unmatched: 6. The DNA of the CDR3 is TGTGCCAGCAGCTTCGGACAGGAACGGTATGGCTACACCTTC. Protein product: CASSFGQERYGYTF.

This clonotype was observed at least ten times. This chain joins TRBV5-1 and TRBJ2-2; D not resolved. CDR3 length equals 11 residues. Germline values: CDR1 SGHRS, CDR2 YFSETQ. Trimming cost V 7 bases and J 10 bases, with 11 bases left between them. CDR3 sequence: CASHAPSELFF. CDR3 sequence (DNA): TGCGCCAGCCATGCCCCTTCGGAGCTGTTTTTT.

This chain connects TRBV12-3 or TRBV12-4 to TRBJ2-6, with 9 bases identical to TRBD1. The CDR3 runs to 16 residues. The junction had 5 bases not matched to a gene; V was cut back by 6 bases and J by 2 bases. Here the CDR3 reads CASSGTGLPGANVLTF. CDR3 sequence (DNA): TGTGCCAGCAGCGGGACAGGGCTTCCTGGGGCCAACGTCCTGACTTTC.

This clonotype was recorded at least ten times. The V and J genes are TRBV12-3 or TRBV12-4 and TRBJ2-3, with TRBD2 matching over 9 bases. The CDR3 covers 12 residues. V was clipped by 5 bases and J by 6 bases; unmatched bases: 0. The CDR3, as DNA: TGTGCCAGCAGTACTAGCGGGGATACGCAGTATTTT. It codes for CASSTSGDTQYF.

This clonotype came up many times. The chain couples TRBV5-1 to TRBJ1-1; no clear D. V gave up 7 bases and J gave up 2 bases, with 15 bases separating them. The germline gives CDR1 SGHRS, CDR2 YFSETQ. CDR3 length: 14 amino acids. The chain's CDR3 is CASAPWEANTEAFF. CDR3 DNA sequence: TGCGCCAGCGCTCCGTGGGAGGCAAACACTGAAGCTTTCTTT.

V is TRBV20-1 and J is TRBJ2-5; D is ambiguous. The germline CDR1 and CDR2 sequences are DFQATT and SNEGSKA (reference sequence). This CDR3 is 12 amino acids long. The V and J ends lost 5 bases and 0 bases respectively, with 7 bases between them. The CDR3, as DNA: TGCAGTGCTCGTCGGTACCAAGAGACCCAGTACTTC. It yields the protein CSARRYQETQYF.

The V call is TRBV9, the J call TRBJ1-1; D is undetermined. V was shortened by 1 base and J by 0 bases, with 10 bases between the two germline ends. In germline, CDR1 is SGDLS, CDR2 YYNGEE. The CDR3 is 15 amino acids. The CDR3 nucleotides are TGTGCCAGCAGCGTAACGGGGTTAATGAACACTGAAGCTTTCTTT. Its protein is CASSVTGLMNTEAFF.

This clonotype was observed a few times. The genes are TRBV19 and TRBJ2-2; TRBD2 matches at 7 bases. The germline gives CDR1 LNHDA, CDR2 SQIVND (reference sequence). The CDR3 contains 14 residues. Trimming at V came to 3 bases and at J to 4 bases, leaving 2 bases not matched to a gene. DNA of the CDR3: TGTGCCAGTAGTATTGGGGGGGGCACCGGGGAGCTGTTTTTT. It yields the protein CASSIGGGTGELFF.

This clonotype was observed many times. The V gene is TRBV3-1, the J gene TRBJ2-5, with D perhaps TRBD1 (7 bases). CDR3 length: 13 amino acids. The ends were cut back, 4 bases at V and 5 bases at J, with 11 bases in the middle. The germline gives CDR1 LGHDT, CDR2 YNNKEL (reference sequence). The CDR3 loop is CASSLTGRETQYF. CDR3 DNA: TGTGCCAGCAGCCTGACAGGGAGGGAGACCCAGTACTTC.

This clonotype was detected ten times or more. This chain links TRBV9 with TRBJ1-1; weak D call: TRBD1 (6 bases). The germline gives CDR1 SGDLS, CDR2 YYNGEE. This CDR3 is built from 16 residues. V lost 4 bases, J lost 3 bases, and 19 bases lay in between. The CDR3 nucleotides read TGTGCCAGCAGCCCAGGTCACCGGGGGGGGCACACTGAAGCTTTCTTT. It yields the protein CASSPGHRGGHTEAFF. The full variable domain, with the rest looked up from reference TRBV9 and TRBJ1-1, is DSGVTQTPKHLITATGQRVTLRCSPRSGDLSVYWYQQSLDQGLQFLIQYYNGEERAKGNILERFSAQQFPDLHSELNLSSLELGDSALYFCASSPGHRGGHTEAFFGQGTRLTVV.

This clonotype was seen many times. The V gene is TRBV5-1, the J gene TRBJ2-7; D remains unclear. The length of the CDR3 is 14 residues. From germline, CDR1 is SGHRS and CDR2 YFSETQ. Trimming left V 3 bases short and J 0 bases short, with 10 bases between. This chain's CDR3 is CASSSGTRSYEQYF. In DNA, the CDR3 is TGCGCCAGCAGCTCAGGAACTCGCTCCTACGAGCAGTACTTC.

Only a few counts were recorded for this clonotype. The chain couples TRBV28 to TRBJ2-2; D is possibly TRBD2 (6 bases). Trimming shortened V by 3 bases and J by 4 bases, and 15 bases separated the two germline ends. This CDR3 has 16 amino acids. The V gene's germline CDR1 is MDHEN and CDR2 SYDVKM. The CDR3 here is CASSFSGRAGTGELFF. CDR3 sequence (DNA): TGTGCCAGCAGTTTTAGCGGCAGGGCGGGCACCGGGGAGCTGTTTTTT.

This clonotype showed up just a few times. The chain carries TRBV7-3 and TRBJ2-3, with a tentative D call TRBD2 (6 bases). The CDR3 contains 16 residues. The ends were cut back, 3 bases at V and 3 bases at J, with 16 bases in the middle. CDR1 SGHTA and CDR2 FQGTGA come from the germline V gene. CDR3 loop: CASSLGRDGSTDTQYF. Here the CDR3 DNA reads TGTGCCAGCAGCTTGGGGCGGGACGGATCTACAGATACGCAGTATTTT.

There are a few counts of this clonotype. The rearrangement uses TRBV12-3 or TRBV12-4 and TRBJ2-5, with D perhaps TRBD1 (5 bases). Trimming shortened V by 6 bases and J by 5 bases, and 16 bases separated the two germline ends. The CDR3 length is 14 residues. The CDR3 is CASRPGLLGETQYF. In nucleotides, the CDR3 is TGTGCCAGCAGACCAGGGCTCCTGGGGGAGACCCAGTACTTC.

Ten or more counts support this clonotype. This chain joins TRBV27 and TRBJ2-3; D is unresolved. Germline V gene lookup returns CDR1 MNHEY and CDR2 SMNVEV (reference sequence). CDR3 length: 13 residues. Deletions cut 3 bases from V and 2 bases from J, with 6 bases between. The CDR3 DNA sequence: TGTGCCAGCAGTTTTCGGTACACAGATACGCAGTATTTT. Encoded protein: CASSFRYTDTQYF.

This clonotype was counted at least ten times. The chain recombines TRBV7-9 with TRBJ1-2, with D tentatively TRBD1 (5 bases). The CDR3 has 15 residues. Per the germline V gene, CDR1 is SEHNR and CDR2 is FQNEAQ (reference sequence). V was clipped by 5 bases and J by 0 bases, with 13 bases between them. CDR3: CASSLQTVTNYGYTF. The CDR3 DNA is TGTGCCAGCAGCCTACAGACAGTGACTAACTATGGCTACACCTTC.

The rearrangement uses TRBV25-1 and TRBJ2-7; 9 positions agree with TRBD2. Germline V lookup: CDR1 MGHDK, CDR2 SYGVNS. V trimming: 3 bases; J trimming: 3 bases; junction bases outside the gene matches: 6. This CDR3 has 15 amino acids. The CDR3 loop is CASSDTSGRLYEQYF. CDR3 coding DNA: TGTGCCAGCAGTGATACTAGCGGGCGCCTCTACGAGCAGTACTTC.

This clonotype was counted at least ten times. This rearrangement joins TRBV28 to TRBJ1-2; D might be TRBD1 (5 bases). The V end was cut by 4 bases, the J end by 5 bases, with 8 bases between. The germline V gene encodes CDR1 MDHEN and CDR2 SYDVKM. The CDR3 consists of 12 residues. In DNA, the CDR3 is TGTGCCAGCAGTTGGTCAGGGTATGGCTACACCTTC. Its translation: CASSWSGYGYTF.

This clonotype was observed many times. The CDR3 sequence is CASRREESDTQYF. The CDR3 DNA reads as TGTGCCAGCAGGCGGGAGGAATCAGATACGCAGTATTTT. The V call is TRBV7-9, the J call TRBJ2-3, with 8 bases fitting TRBD2. With V trimmed by 6 bases and J by 4 bases, 3 bases remained unmatched. This CDR3 spans 13 amino acids. The germline V gene encodes CDR1 SEHNR and CDR2 FQNEAQ (reference sequence).

This clonotype appeared many times. The chain couples TRBV28 to TRBJ2-5, with 10 nucleotides matching TRBD1. CDR3 length: 15 residues. CDR1 and CDR2 (germline): MDHEN, SYDVKM. V trimming: 3 bases; J trimming: 4 bases; junction bases outside the gene matches: 5. CDR3 nucleotides: TGTGCCAGCAGTTTCGACAGGGGGCCGGGAGAGACCCAGTACTTC. Translated, it gives CASSFDRGPGETQYF.

This chain links TRBV12-3 or TRBV12-4 with TRBJ1-1; TRBD1 aligns across 10 bases. The CDR3 is 18 residues long. Unmatched junction bases numbered 13, after V lost 6 bases and J lost 0 bases. The CDR3 DNA follows: TGTGCCAGCAGGCCGACAGGGGGCGGATGGTCGATGAACACTGAAGCTTTCTTT. Translation gives CASRPTGGGWSMNTEAFF.

This clonotype was seen repeatedly, ten times or more. The chain uses TRBV11-2 and TRBJ2-1; 9 bases line up with TRBD2. The trim removed 5 bases at V and 4 bases at J, leaving 9 bases unmatched. The CDR3 has 16 residues. Germline V gene data show CDR1 as SGHAT and CDR2 as FQNNGV. In nucleotides, the CDR3 is TGTGCCAGCAGCCCCGGGGGGGCGGGAGGGTACAATGAGCAGTTCTTC. Amino acids: CASSPGGAGGYNEQFF.